This T cell receptor (beta chain) was recovered during a study of blood T cell repertoires in COVID-19. This table comes from immunoSEQ multiplex PCR, and its TCRdb copy is limited to in-frame clones, with some not included. The table has 50,000 or so clones, roughly four fifths seen once. This clone was seen once. The CDR3 contains 14 residues. Germline CDR1 SGHNT, CDR2 YENEEA. Trimming shortened V by 6 bases and J by 2 bases, and 12 bases separated the two germline ends. This TCR came from an older man with COVID-19, enrolled during active disease. Sequencing input: peripheral blood. V gene TRBV11-3 combines with J gene TRBJ2-3; a weak D match, TRBD1 (6 bases). The DNA for the CDR3 is TGTGCCAGCAGTAGGACAGCCTCCACAGATACGCAGTATTTT. Protein: CASSRTASTDTQYF. The whole variable domain, remainder taken from reference TRBV11-3 and TRBJ2-3, is EAGVVQSPRYKIIEKKQPVAFWCNPISGHNTLYWYLQNLGQGPELLIRYENEEAVDDSQLPKDRFSAERLKGVDSTLKIQPAELGDSAVYLCASSRTASTDTQYFGPGTRLTVL.